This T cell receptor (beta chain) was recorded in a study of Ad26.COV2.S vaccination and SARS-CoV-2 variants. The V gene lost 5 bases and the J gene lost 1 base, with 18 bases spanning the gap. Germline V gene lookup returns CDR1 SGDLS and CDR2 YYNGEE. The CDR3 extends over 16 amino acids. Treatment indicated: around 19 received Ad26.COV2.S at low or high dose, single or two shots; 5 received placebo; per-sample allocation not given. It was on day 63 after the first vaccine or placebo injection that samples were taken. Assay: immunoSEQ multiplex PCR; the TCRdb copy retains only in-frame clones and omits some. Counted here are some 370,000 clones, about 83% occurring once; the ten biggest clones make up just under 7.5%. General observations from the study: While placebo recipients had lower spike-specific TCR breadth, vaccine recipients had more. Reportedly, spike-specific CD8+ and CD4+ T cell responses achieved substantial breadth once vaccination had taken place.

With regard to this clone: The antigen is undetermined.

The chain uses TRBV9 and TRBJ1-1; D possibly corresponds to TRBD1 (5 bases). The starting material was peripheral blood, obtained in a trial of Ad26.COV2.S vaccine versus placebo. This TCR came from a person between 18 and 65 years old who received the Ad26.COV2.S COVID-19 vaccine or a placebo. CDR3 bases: TGTGCCAGCAGTCACACCCGGGACGGCCCGAACACTGAAGCTTTCTTT. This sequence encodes CASSHTRDGPNTEAFF. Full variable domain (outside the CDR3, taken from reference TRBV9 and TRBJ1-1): DSGVTQTPKHLITATGQRVTLRCSPRSGDLSVYWYQQSLDQGLQFLIQYYNGEERAKGNILERFSAQQFPDLHSELNLSSLELGDSALYFCASSHTRDGPNTEAFFGQGTRLTVV.